This T cell receptor beta chain was captured in a study of T-cell memory formation after mild COVID-19. The CDR3 contains 13 residues. V was trimmed by 9 bases and J by 7 bases, leaving 16 bases between them. Germline values: CDR1 LNHDA, CDR2 SQIVND (reference sequence). This clonotype has only a few counts. TCRdb reanalysed the 5' RACE reads using MiXCR and keeps one entry per CDR3 protein. Here the sample spans about 210,000 distinct CDR3 sequences, around 30% being singletons. The sample was PBMCs or a T cell subset sorted from them (not recorded which). The source is an adult woman who had mild COVID-19 (a few samples of this study predate the infection). Cell type and time point are not known. The rearrangement joins TRBV19 to TRBJ1-5; D ambiguous. The CDR3 sequence is CASAQNTQQPQHF. CDR3 sequence (DNA): TGTGCCAGCGCGCAGAACACCCAACAGCCCCAGCATTTT.